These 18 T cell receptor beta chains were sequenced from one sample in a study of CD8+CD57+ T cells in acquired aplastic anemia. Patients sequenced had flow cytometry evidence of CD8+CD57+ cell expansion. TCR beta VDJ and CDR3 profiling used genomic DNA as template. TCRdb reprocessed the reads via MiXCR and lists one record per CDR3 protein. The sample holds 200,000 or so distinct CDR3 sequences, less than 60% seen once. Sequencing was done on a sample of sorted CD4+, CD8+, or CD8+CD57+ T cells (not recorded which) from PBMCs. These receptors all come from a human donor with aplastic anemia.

The CDR3 region has the DNA TGTGCCAGCAGCTTAGGGCCTAGCGGGGGGAACACCGGGGAGCTGTTTTTT. The encoded protein is CASSLGPSGGNTGELFF. The genes are TRBV7-6 and TRBJ2-2; 10 bases are shared with TRBD2. V was pared by 1 base and J by 1 base, with 3 bases of the junction left unmatched. The CDR3 is 17 residues long. Germline-derived CDR1 and CDR2 are SGHVS and FNYEAQ.

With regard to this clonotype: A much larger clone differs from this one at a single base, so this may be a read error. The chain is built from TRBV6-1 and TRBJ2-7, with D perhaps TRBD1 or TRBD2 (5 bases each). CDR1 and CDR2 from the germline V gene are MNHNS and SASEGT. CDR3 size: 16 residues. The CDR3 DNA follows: TGTGCCAGCAGTCAGAAGAGGGGAATTCGCCAGAGGGAGCAGTGCTTC. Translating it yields CASSQKRGIRQREQCF.

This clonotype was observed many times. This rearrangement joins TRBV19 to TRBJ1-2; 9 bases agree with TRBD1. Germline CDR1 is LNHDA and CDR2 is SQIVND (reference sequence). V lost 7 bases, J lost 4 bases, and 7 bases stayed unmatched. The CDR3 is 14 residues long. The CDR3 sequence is CASMRTGEGYGYTF. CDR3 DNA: TGTGCCAGTATGAGGACAGGGGAAGGCTATGGCTACACCTTC.

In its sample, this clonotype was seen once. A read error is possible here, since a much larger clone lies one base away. The CDR3 loop reads CASSLEREAGNTIYF. The DNA for the CDR3 is TGCGCCAGCAGCTTGGAACGCGAGGCTGGAAACACCATATATTTT. The chain combines TRBV5-1 with TRBJ1-3; no definite D call. The CDR3 totals 15 residues. Germline CDR1 is SGHRS and CDR2 is YFSETQ. V lost 0 bases, J lost 2 bases, and 9 bases lay in between.

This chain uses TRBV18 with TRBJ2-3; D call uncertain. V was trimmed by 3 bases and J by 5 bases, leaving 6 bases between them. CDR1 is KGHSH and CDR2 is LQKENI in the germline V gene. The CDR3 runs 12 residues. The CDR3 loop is CASSPSIDTQYF. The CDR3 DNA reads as TGTGCCAGCTCACCGTCAATAGATACGCAGTATTTT.

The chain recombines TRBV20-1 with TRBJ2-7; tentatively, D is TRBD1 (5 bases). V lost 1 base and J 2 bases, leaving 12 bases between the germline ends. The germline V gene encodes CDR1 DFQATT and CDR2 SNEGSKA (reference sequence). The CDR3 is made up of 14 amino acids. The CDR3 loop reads CSARVEDKTYEQYF. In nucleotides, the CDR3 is TGCAGTGCTAGAGTAGAGGACAAGACCTACGAGCAGTACTTC.

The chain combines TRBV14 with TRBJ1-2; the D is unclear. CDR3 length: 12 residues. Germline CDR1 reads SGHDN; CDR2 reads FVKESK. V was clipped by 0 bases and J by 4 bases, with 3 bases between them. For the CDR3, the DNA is TGTGCCAGCAGCCAAGACCCCTATGGCTACACCTTC. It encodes CASSQDPYGYTF.

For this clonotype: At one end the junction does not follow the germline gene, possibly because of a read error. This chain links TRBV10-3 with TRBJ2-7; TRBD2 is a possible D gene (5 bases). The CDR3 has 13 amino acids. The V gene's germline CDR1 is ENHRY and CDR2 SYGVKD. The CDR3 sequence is CAMAGLTSNEQYF. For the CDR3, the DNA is TGTGCCATGGCGGGCCTCACCTCCAACGAGCAGTACTTC.

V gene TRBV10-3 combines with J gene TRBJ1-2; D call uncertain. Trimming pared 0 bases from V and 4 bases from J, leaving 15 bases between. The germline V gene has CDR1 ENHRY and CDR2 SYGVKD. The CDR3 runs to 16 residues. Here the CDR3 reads CAISESRQSSSYGYTF. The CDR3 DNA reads TGTGCCATCAGTGAGTCGAGGCAGTCCTCGAGCTATGGCTACACCTTC.

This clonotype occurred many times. The CDR3 DNA reads TGTGCCAGCAGTCCAAGGGGGTCTGTAGGCTACGAGCAGTACTTC. Its translation is CASSPRGSVGYEQYF. The chain combines TRBV12-3 or TRBV12-4 with TRBJ2-7; the D gene is possibly TRBD1 (6 bases). V was cut by 5 bases and J by 3 bases, with 17 bases left in between. The CDR3 has 15 residues.

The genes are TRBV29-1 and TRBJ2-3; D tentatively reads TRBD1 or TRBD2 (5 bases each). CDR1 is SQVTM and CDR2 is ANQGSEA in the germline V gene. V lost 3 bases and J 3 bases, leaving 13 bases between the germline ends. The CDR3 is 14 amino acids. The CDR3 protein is CSVDGVRATDTQYF. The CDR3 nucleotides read TGCAGCGTTGACGGGGTCAGGGCTACAGATACGCAGTATTTT.

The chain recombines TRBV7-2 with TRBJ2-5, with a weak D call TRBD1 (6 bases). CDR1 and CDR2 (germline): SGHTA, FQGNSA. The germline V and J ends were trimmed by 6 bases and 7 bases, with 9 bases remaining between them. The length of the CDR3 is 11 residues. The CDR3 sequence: CASRARGTQYF. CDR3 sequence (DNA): TGTGCCAGCAGGGCCAGGGGGACCCAGTACTTC.

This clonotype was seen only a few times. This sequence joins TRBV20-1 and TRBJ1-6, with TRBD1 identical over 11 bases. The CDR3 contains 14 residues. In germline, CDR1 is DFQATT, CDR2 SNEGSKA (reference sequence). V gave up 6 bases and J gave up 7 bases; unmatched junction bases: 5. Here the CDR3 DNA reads TGCAGTGCCCGGGACAGGGGGGGAAATTCACCCCTCCACTTT. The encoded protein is CSARDRGGNSPLHF.

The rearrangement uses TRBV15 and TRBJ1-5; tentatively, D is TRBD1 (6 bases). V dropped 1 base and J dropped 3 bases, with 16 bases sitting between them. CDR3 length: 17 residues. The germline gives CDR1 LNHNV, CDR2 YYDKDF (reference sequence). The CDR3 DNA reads TGTGCCACCAGCAGAGGGGCCGACAGGATGGCCAATCAGCCCCAGCATTTT. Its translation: CATSRGADRMANQPQHF.

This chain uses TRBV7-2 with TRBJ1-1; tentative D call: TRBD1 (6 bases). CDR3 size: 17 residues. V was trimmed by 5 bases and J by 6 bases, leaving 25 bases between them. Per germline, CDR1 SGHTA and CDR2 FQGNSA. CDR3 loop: CASSLPGQGRGEAEAFF. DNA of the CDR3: TGTGCCAGCAGCCTTCCGGGACAAGGGCGGGGGGAGGCTGAAGCTTTCTTT.

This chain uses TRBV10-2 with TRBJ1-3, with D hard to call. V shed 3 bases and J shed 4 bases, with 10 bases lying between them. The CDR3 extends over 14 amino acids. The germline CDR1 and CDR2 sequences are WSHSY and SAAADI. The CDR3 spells CASSDWSRGNTIYF. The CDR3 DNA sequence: TGCGCCAGCAGTGATTGGAGCAGGGGAAACACCATATATTTT.

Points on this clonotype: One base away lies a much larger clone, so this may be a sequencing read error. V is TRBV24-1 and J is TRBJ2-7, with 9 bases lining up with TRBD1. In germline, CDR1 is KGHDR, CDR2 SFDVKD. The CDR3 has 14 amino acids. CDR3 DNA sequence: TGTGCCAGCAGATTGACAGGGGGTCCCTACAAGCAGTACTTC. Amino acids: CASRLTGGPYKQYF.

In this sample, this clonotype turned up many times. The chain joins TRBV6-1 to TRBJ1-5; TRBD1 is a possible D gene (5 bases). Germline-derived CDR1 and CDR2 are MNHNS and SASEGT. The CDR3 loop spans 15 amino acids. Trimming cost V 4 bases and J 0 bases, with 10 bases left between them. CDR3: CASSGQGNSNQPQHF. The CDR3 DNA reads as TGTGCCAGCAGTGGGCAGGGCAATAGCAATCAGCCCCAGCATTTT.